The next 16 T cell receptor beta chains were all read from a single sample in a study of CD8 T cells in Susac syndrome. Reverse transcription of roughly 0.5 to 1 ug RNA used random hexamers. In TCRdb, the immunoSEQ multiplex PCR reads were re-called with MiXCR into one record per CDR3 protein. The sample comprises about 73,000 distinct CDR3 sequences, over 85% of which are singletons, and approximately 0.4% rests with the top ten. The specimen sequenced was CD8+ T cells from PBMCs. These receptors originate from a human donor with multiple sclerosis.

V usage is TRBV12-3 or TRBV12-4 and J usage is TRBJ1-6, with 8 bases fitting TRBD1. J lost 6 bases, V lost 6 bases, and 4 bases had no gene match. The CDR3 is 14 amino acids. This CDR3 reads CASSRTGLNSPLHF. CDR3 bases: TGTGCCAGCAGCCGGACAGGGCTTAATTCACCCCTCCACTTT.

The chain uses TRBV20-1 and TRBJ1-2; TRBD1 might be the D (6 bases). Trimming pared 1 base from V and 3 bases from J, leaving 9 bases between. The CDR3 sequence is 13 residues long. CDR1 DFQATT and CDR2 SNEGSKA come from the germline V gene (reference sequence). CDR3 residues: CSARAPGDYGYTF. For the CDR3, the DNA is TGCAGTGCTAGAGCCCCAGGGGACTATGGCTACACCTTC.

This chain links TRBV6-2 or TRBV6-3 with TRBJ2-7; D not resolved. Germline assignment: CDR1 MNHEY and CDR2 SVGEGT. The CDR3 runs to 13 residues. Trimming took off 0 bases at V and 11 bases at J, with 14 bases between the two ends. The CDR3 is CASSYSAPELKYF. DNA for the CDR3: TGTGCCAGCAGTTACTCGGCCCCGGAATTGAAGTACTTC.

This clonotype occurred a few times. CDR3 loop: CASSLSGSQETQYF. DNA of the CDR3: TGTGCCAGCAGTCTTAGCGGGAGCCAAGAGACCCAGTACTTC. The V and J genes are TRBV6-6 and TRBJ2-5; 9 bases agree with TRBD2. Trimming took 5 bases from V and 1 from J; bases not matched to a gene: 2. Germline V gene sequence: CDR1 MNHNY, CDR2 SVGAGI (reference sequence). The CDR3 length is 14 residues.

This clonotype was observed once. The chain carries TRBV19 and TRBJ1-1, with 7 nucleotides matching TRBD1. Germline assignment: CDR1 LNHDA and CDR2 SQIVND (reference sequence). The J segment lost 1 base and the V segment lost 5 bases, leaving 4 bases of the junction unmatched. The CDR3 is 14 amino acids. The CDR3 bases are TGTGCCAGTAGTTCCGGGACAGAGAACACTGAAGCTTTCTTT. Protein product: CASSSGTENTEAFF.

This sequence joins TRBV6-2 or TRBV6-3 and TRBJ2-2; D unresolved. V dropped 0 bases and J dropped 0 bases, with 11 bases sitting between them. CDR1 and CDR2 (germline): MNHEY, SVGEGT. The CDR3 runs 17 residues. CDR3 sequence reads: CASSYSNRFPNTGELFF. CDR3 bases: TGTGCCAGCAGTTACTCGAACCGGTTCCCGAACACCGGGGAGCTGTTTTTT.

This clonotype was picked up one time. This chain uses TRBV29-1 with TRBJ1-2; D gene uncertain. Germline V CDR1 and CDR2: SQVTM, ANQGSEA. The CDR3 is 10 amino acids. The V gene lost 0 bases and the J gene lost 13 bases, with 9 bases spanning the gap. In DNA, the CDR3 is TGCAGCGTTGAAGAGGTAGACTTCACCTTC. Its translation is CSVEEVDFTF.

CDR3 sequence: CASRPGGGTGELFF. The CDR3, as DNA: TGTGCCAGCAGGCCTGGCGGGGGCACCGGGGAGCTGTTTTTT. This sequence joins TRBV9 and TRBJ2-2; 7 positions match TRBD2. V shed 5 bases, J shed 4 bases, and the junction held 5 bases outside the gene matches. The CDR3 has 14 amino acids. The germline CDR1 and CDR2 sequences are SGDLS and YYNGEE.

The rearrangement joins TRBV19 to TRBJ2-7; the D gene is possibly TRBD2 (5 bases). The V gene lost 3 bases and the J gene lost 2 bases, with 8 bases spanning the gap. Germline V gene sequence: CDR1 LNHDA, CDR2 SQIVND (reference sequence). The CDR3 runs 13 residues. The CDR3 region is CASSMAGAYEQYF. As DNA, the CDR3 is TGTGCCAGTAGTATGGCCGGGGCCTACGAGCAGTACTTC.

The V and J genes are TRBV20-1 and TRBJ2-3; 14 nucleotides agree with TRBD2. With 6 bases clipped from V and 7 bases from J, the junction kept 9 bases outside the gene matches. Germline V gene data show CDR1 as DFQATT and CDR2 as SNEGSKA (reference sequence). The CDR3 length is 15 residues. The DNA for the CDR3 is TGCAGTGCCAGGGGGGGACTAGCGGGAGCAAATACGCAGTATTTT. This translates into CSARGGLAGANTQYF.

This chain connects TRBV10-3 to TRBJ2-5; weak D call: TRBD2 (5 bases). With 0 bases removed from V and 1 base from J, the gap between germline ends came to 15 bases. The CDR3 has 17 amino acids. Germline V gene data show CDR1 as ENHRY and CDR2 as SYGVKD. CDR3 in DNA: TGTGCCATCAGTGAGTCGCCGGCCCACCGGGGCCAAGAGACCCAGTACTTC. Translating gives CAISESPAHRGQETQYF.

The chain employs TRBV13 and TRBJ2-1, with a tentative D call TRBD1 (9 bases). Germline CDR1 is PRHDT and CDR2 is FYEKMQ (reference sequence). This CDR3 region has 16 residues. Trimming stripped 5 bases from V and 9 bases from J, with 23 bases between. CDR3 amino acids: CASSPGGDRARAEQFF. The CDR3 nucleotides read TGTGCCAGCAGCCCGGGGGGGGACAGGGCTCGGGCTGAGCAGTTCTTC.

The rearrangement joins TRBV5-1 to TRBJ2-1; D unresolved. V lost 9 bases and J lost 7, with 14 bases in between. The CDR3 has 12 residues. Germline assignment: CDR1 SGHRS and CDR2 YFSETQ. This chain's CDR3 is CAITSGSNEQFF. CDR3 in DNA: TGCGCCATCACCTCGGGTAGTAATGAGCAGTTCTTC. Supplemented by reference TRBV5-1 and TRBJ2-1, the full variable domain reads KAGVTQTPRYLIKTRGQQVTLSCSPISGHRSVSWYQQTPGQGLQFLFEYFSETQRNKGNFPGRFSGRQFSNSRSEMNVSTLELGDSALYLCAITSGSNEQFFGPGTRLTVL.

This chain connects TRBV18 to TRBJ2-1, with D hard to call. Trimming shortened V by 1 base and J by 9 bases, and 10 bases separated the two germline ends. CDR1 KGHSH and CDR2 LQKENI come from the germline V gene. CDR3 length equals 13 residues. The CDR3 sequence: CASSPRADSEQFF. The CDR3 DNA follows: TGTGCCAGCTCACCACGGGCAGACTCTGAGCAGTTCTTC.

J is TRBJ2-3 and V is TRBV19; D call uncertain. CDR1 is LNHDA and CDR2 is SQIVND in the germline V gene (reference sequence). This CDR3 contains 15 residues. V was shortened by 6 bases and J by 1 base, with 14 bases between the two germline ends. The CDR3 region is CASSRAVDGTDTQYF. Here the CDR3 DNA reads TGTGCCAGTAGCCGGGCGGTTGACGGCACAGATACGCAGTATTTT.

The chain recombines TRBV4-1 with TRBJ2-1, with 12 bases lining up with TRBD2. This CDR3 is 17 amino acids long. J lost 7 bases, V lost 3 bases, and 10 bases had no gene match. The germline V gene has CDR1 MGHRA and CDR2 YSYEKL. The CDR3 is CASSQVGLAGGSNEQFF. CDR3 sequence (DNA): TGCGCCAGCAGCCAGGTGGGCCTAGCGGGGGGGAGTAATGAGCAGTTCTTC.